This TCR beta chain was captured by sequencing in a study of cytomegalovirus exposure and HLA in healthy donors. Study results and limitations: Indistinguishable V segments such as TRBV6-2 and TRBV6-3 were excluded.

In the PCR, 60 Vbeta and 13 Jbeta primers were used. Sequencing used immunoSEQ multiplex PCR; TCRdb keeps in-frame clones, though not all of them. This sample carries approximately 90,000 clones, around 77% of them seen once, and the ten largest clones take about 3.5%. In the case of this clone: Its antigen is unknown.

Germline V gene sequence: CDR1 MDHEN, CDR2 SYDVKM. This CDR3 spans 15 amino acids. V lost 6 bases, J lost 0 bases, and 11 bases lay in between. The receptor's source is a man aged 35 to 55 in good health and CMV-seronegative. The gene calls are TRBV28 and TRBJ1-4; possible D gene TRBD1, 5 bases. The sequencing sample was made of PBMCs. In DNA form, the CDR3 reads TGTGCCAGCAGCCGCTGGGGCGCAACTAATGAAAAACTGTTTTTT. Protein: CASSRWGATNEKLFF. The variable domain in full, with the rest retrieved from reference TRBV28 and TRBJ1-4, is DVKVTQSSRYLVKRTGEKVFLECVQDMDHENMFWYRQDPGLGLRLIYFSYDVKMKEKGDIPEGYSVSREKKERFSLILESASTNQTSMYLCASSRWGATNEKLFFGSGTQLSVL.